The source of this T cell receptor beta chain is a study of cytomegalovirus exposure and HLA in healthy donors. At the level of the study: The same platform used for the 650 to 700 first-cohort repertoires was also used for the 90 to 150 validation repertoires, as a later analysis reported.

Produced via immunoSEQ multiplex PCR; TCRdb's table is partial and in-frame only. Altogether about 63,000 clones are present, around 90% being singletons, with the ten largest covering around 1.2%. The donors were part of the 120-subject validation cohort, which stood apart from the 666-subject first cohort. Study-level points and caveats: Generally TCR sequences proved uncommon, though certain public TCRs appeared in numerous donors.

With regard to this clone: Antigen: not known.

This receptor was obtained from a woman younger than 30 in good health and CMV-seronegative. The material sequenced was PBMCs.

The CDR3 protein is CASSGLAGGFYEQYF. The CDR3, as DNA: TGCGCCAGCAGCGGGCTTGCGGGGGGGTTCTACGAGCAGTACTTC. The chain joins TRBV5-1 to TRBJ2-7, with 9 bases fitting TRBD2. Germline V gives CDR1 SGHRS, CDR2 YFSETQ. Trimming took 4 bases from V and 3 from J; bases not matched to a gene: 8. The CDR3 spans 15 residues. The complete variable domain, with remaining parts taken from reference TRBV5-1 and TRBJ2-7, reads KAGVTQTPRYLIKTRGQQVTLSCSPISGHRSVSWYQQTPGQGLQFLFEYFSETQRNKGNFPGRFSGRQFSNSRSEMNVSTLELGDSALYLCASSGLAGGFYEQYFGPGTRLTVT.